Listed here are 21 T cell receptor beta chains from one sample, sequenced in a study. Each CDR3 protein is one row after TCRdb ran MiXCR on the 5' RACE reads. The table has about 13,000 distinct CDR3 sequences, more than 20% seen once; the top ten hold around 3.3%. Sequenced material: naive CD4+ T cells sorted from blood. Described subset: naive CD4+ T cells, CD4+CD45RA+CD25-. The receptors were sampled from a female donor with breast cancer.

This clonotype was observed a handful of times. The chain employs TRBV27 and TRBJ2-7; maybe TRBD1 (6 bases). The CDR3 runs 14 residues. The V and J ends lost 1 base and 1 base respectively, with 8 bases between them. CDR1 is MNHEY and CDR2 is SMNVEV in the germline V gene (reference sequence). CDR3 coding DNA: TGTGCCAGCAGTTTATTCCAGGGGTCCTACGAGCAGTACTTC. Translation gives CASSLFQGSYEQYF.

Ten or more counts support this clonotype. The chain couples TRBV5-1 to TRBJ1-1, with D unclear. The germline gives CDR1 SGHRS, CDR2 YFSETQ. V shed 2 bases and J shed 2 bases, with 7 bases lying between them. The CDR3 extends over 13 amino acids. CDR3 nucleotide sequence: TGCGCCAGCAGCTTTGGCATAAACACTGAAGCTTTCTTT. Encoded protein: CASSFGINTEAFF.

This clonotype was seen a single time. A read error is possible here, since a much larger clone lies one base away. The CDR3 carries no conserved terminal phenylalanine or tryptophan, so it likely arises from a read error. DNA of the CDR3: TGCAGTGCTAGAGGACTAGAGGTGCTAGAGACCCAGTACATC. Its protein product is CSARGLEVLETQYI. The V call is TRBV20-1, the J call TRBJ2-5, with D possibly matching TRBD2 (6 bases). Per the germline V gene, CDR1 is DFQATT and CDR2 is SNEGSKA (reference sequence). Trimming cost V 1 base and J 4 bases, with 13 bases left between them. This CDR3 comprises 14 residues.

A single count supports this clonotype. Just one base apart from a much larger clone, this may be a read error. The chain couples TRBV20-1 to TRBJ2-3; TRBD2 is a possible D gene (7 bases). The CDR3 runs to 16 residues. Germline V gives CDR1 DFQATT, CDR2 SNEGSKA (reference sequence). Trimming stripped 4 bases from V and 5 bases from J, with 22 bases between. The CDR3 loop reads CSAMGGRPGARDTQYF. The DNA of the CDR3 is TGCAGTGCTATGGGCGGGAGACCGGGGGCGAGAGATACGCAGTATTTT.

In this sample, this clonotype turned up a few times. The rearrangement uses TRBV19 and TRBJ2-7; 10 bases align to TRBD1. CDR3 length equals 15 residues. Germline-derived CDR1 and CDR2 are LNHDA and SQIVND (reference sequence). V lost 4 bases to trimming and J lost 3 bases; unmatched junction nucleotides: 6. The CDR3 here is CASSSWGQGNYEQYF. The CDR3 nucleotides read TGTGCCAGTAGTAGTTGGGGACAGGGGAACTACGAGCAGTACTTC. Full variable domain (missing parts from reference TRBV19 and TRBJ2-7): DGGITQSPKYLFRKEGQNVTLSCEQNLNHDAMYWYRQDPGQGLRLIYYSQIVNDFQKGDIAEGYSVSREKKESFPLTVTSAQKNPTAFYLCASSSWGQGNYEQYFGPGTRLTVT.

This clonotype rates as medium-sized (0.01 to 0.1%). V and J are TRBV29-1 and TRBJ1-4; D uncertain. The V gene's germline CDR1 is SQVTM and CDR2 ANQGSEA. With 6 bases removed from V and 4 bases from J, the gap between germline ends came to 9 bases. The CDR3 runs to 12 residues. The CDR3 DNA follows: TGCAGCGTGGGTGAAATTAATGAAAAACTGTTTTTT. Amino acid sequence: CSVGEINEKLFF.

Of note for this clonotype: A much larger clone is a single base away; this may be a read error. The chain employs TRBV7-9 and TRBJ1-4; perhaps TRBD1 as D (5 bases). The germline CDR1 and CDR2 sequences are SEHNR and FQNEAQ (reference sequence). This CDR3 is 14 amino acids long. CDR3 nucleotide sequence: TGTGCCGGCAGCTTGACAGCCGCTAATGAAAAACTGTTTTTT. Amino acid sequence: CAGSLTAANEKLFF.

This clonotype came up many times. The rearrangement joins TRBV6-5 to TRBJ2-5; TRBD2 matches at 9 bases. The ends lost 11 bases at V and 1 base at J; junction bases unmatched: 29. Germline values: CDR1 MNHEY, CDR2 SVGAGI. The CDR3 runs to 21 residues. CDR3 in DNA: TGTGCCCGATCGGCTAGCGGGACAATGGGCACAACCTTAACGTCCCAAGAGACCCAGTACTTC. Protein: CARSASGTMGTTLTSQETQYF.

Of note for this clonotype: Sequence at one end of the junction differs from germline and may be a read error. The CDR3 bases are TGCGCCAGCAGCTTGGCGGGACCGGGCACTGTAGCTTTCTTT. Translating gives CASSLAGPGTVAFF. The chain links TRBV5-1 to TRBJ1-1; D might be TRBD1 (5 bases). CDR1 is SGHRS, CDR2 YFSETQ, per germline. The CDR3 extends over 14 amino acids.

This clonotype has just a few counts. The genes are TRBV6-6 and TRBJ1-3; no firm D call. V lost 6 bases and J 5 bases, leaving 17 bases between the germline ends. The CDR3 runs to 15 residues. In germline, CDR1 is MNHNY, CDR2 SVGAGI (reference sequence). The CDR3 DNA follows: TGTGCCAGCAGCATCCCGGACGGGCAGCGAAACACCATATATTTT. Amino acids: CASSIPDGQRNTIYF.

The J gene is TRBJ1-1, the V gene TRBV3-1; D is possibly TRBD1 (5 bases). Germline CDR1 reads LGHDT; CDR2 reads YNNKEL (reference sequence). V was clipped by 4 bases and J by 1 base, with 10 bases between them. This CDR3 region has 14 residues. The DNA for the CDR3 is TGTGCCAGCAGCCTAGGACACCAGAACACTGAAGCTTTCTTT. Its protein is CASSLGHQNTEAFF.

In its sample, this clonotype was seen many times. This chain connects TRBV19 to TRBJ2-1, with 7 nucleotides matching TRBD1. Germline-derived CDR1 and CDR2 are LNHDA and SQIVND (reference sequence). The CDR3 extends over 14 amino acids. The junction had 1 base not matched to a gene; V was cut back by 5 bases and J by 0 bases. CDR3 in DNA: TGTGCCAGTAGTCGACAGGGCTCCTACAATGAGCAGTTCTTC. As protein: CASSRQGSYNEQFF.

In this sample, this clonotype turned up a few times. V is TRBV28 and J is TRBJ2-1; D is undetermined. Between the trimmed V and J ends, which lost 7 bases and 3 bases, there was a span of 4 bases. The CDR3 has 11 residues. Germline V gene sequence: CDR1 MDHEN, CDR2 SYDVKM. The CDR3 DNA follows: TGTGCCAGCACGTACTACAATGAGCAGTTCTTC. Protein: CASTYYNEQFF.

At least ten counts were recorded for this clonotype. The J gene is TRBJ2-1, the V gene TRBV20-1, with 9 positions matching TRBD2. J lost 7 bases, V lost 6 bases, and 19 bases had no gene match. The CDR3 is 17 residues long. Germline V lookup: CDR1 DFQATT, CDR2 SNEGSKA (reference sequence). This CDR3 is CSADPVRAGGHWNEQFF. As DNA, the CDR3 is TGCAGTGCCGATCCCGTCCGGGCGGGAGGGCATTGGAATGAGCAGTTCTTC.

A note on this clonotype: A clone one base away is much larger, so this may be a read error. The chain carries TRBV7-2 and TRBJ2-7, with no clear D. The CDR3 length is 13 residues. Trimming left V 0 bases short and J 5 bases short, with 8 bases between. Germline V gene lookup returns CDR1 SGHTA and CDR2 FQGNSA. Written as DNA, the CDR3 is TGTGCCAGCAGCTTAGCACGGATCCACGAGCAGTACTTC. This gives the protein CASSLARIHEQYF.

In its sample, this clonotype was seen many times. V usage is TRBV20-1 and J usage is TRBJ2-3; 9 positions match TRBD2. The CDR3 runs 17 residues. Germline V gene data show CDR1 as DFQATT and CDR2 as SNEGSKA (reference sequence). V trimming: 1 base; J trimming: 6 bases; junction bases outside the gene matches: 14. In nucleotides, the CDR3 is TGCAGTGCTAGAGCCGACCGTAGCGGGAGTAGGCGCGATACGCAGTATTTT. Translating gives CSARADRSGSRRDTQYF.

The sample holds a few counts of this clonotype. The V and J genes are TRBV6-1 and TRBJ2-7; maybe TRBD1 (7 bases). There are 13 residues in the CDR3. V lost 2 bases and J lost 3, with 8 bases in between. CDR1 is MNHNS and CDR2 is SASEGT in the germline V gene. The CDR3 DNA reads TGTGCCAGCAGTGAACAGGGGGGCTACGAGCAGTACTTC. Translation gives CASSEQGGYEQYF.

This rearrangement joins TRBV7-8 to TRBJ2-5; tentatively, D is TRBD1 (8 bases). Germline CDR1 SGHVS, CDR2 FQNEAQ. Trimming left V 4 bases short and J 4 bases short, with 19 bases between. This CDR3 contains 16 residues. CDR3 DNA: TGTGCCAGCAGCTCTGACAGGGGAGGGGAACGAGAGACCCAGTACTTC. It translates to CASSSDRGGERETQYF.

This clonotype was detected ten times or more. This rearrangement joins TRBV4-1 to TRBJ2-7; D remains unclear. This CDR3 has 13 amino acids. From germline, CDR1 is MGHRA and CDR2 YSYEKL. Trimming took off 2 bases at V and 5 bases at J, with 10 bases between the two ends. CDR3 protein: CASSQQGSDEQYF. The DNA of the CDR3 is TGCGCCAGCAGCCAACAAGGTTCAGACGAGCAGTACTTC.

This clonotype was seen ten or more times. CDR3 sequence reads: CSAQLSGNEQFF. The CDR3 coding sequence is TGCAGTGCTCAACTGAGCGGCAATGAGCAGTTCTTC. This rearrangement joins TRBV20-1 to TRBJ2-1, with D possibly being TRBD2 (5 bases). Trimming shortened V by 5 bases and J by 6 bases, and 11 bases separated the two germline ends. The CDR3 contains 12 residues. Per the germline V gene, CDR1 is DFQATT and CDR2 is SNEGSKA (reference sequence).

In its sample, this clonotype ranks as medium-sized. The rearrangement joins TRBV20-1 to TRBJ1-4, with 7 nucleotides matching TRBD1. Germline trimming cut 1 base from V and 8 bases from J; bases unmatched to any gene: 4. Germline V gives CDR1 DFQATT, CDR2 SNEGSKA (reference sequence). The CDR3 is made up of 13 amino acids. The CDR3 nucleotides read TGCAGTGCTAGAGGAGGGGGCGGCGAAAAACTGTTTTTT. As protein: CSARGGGGEKLFF.